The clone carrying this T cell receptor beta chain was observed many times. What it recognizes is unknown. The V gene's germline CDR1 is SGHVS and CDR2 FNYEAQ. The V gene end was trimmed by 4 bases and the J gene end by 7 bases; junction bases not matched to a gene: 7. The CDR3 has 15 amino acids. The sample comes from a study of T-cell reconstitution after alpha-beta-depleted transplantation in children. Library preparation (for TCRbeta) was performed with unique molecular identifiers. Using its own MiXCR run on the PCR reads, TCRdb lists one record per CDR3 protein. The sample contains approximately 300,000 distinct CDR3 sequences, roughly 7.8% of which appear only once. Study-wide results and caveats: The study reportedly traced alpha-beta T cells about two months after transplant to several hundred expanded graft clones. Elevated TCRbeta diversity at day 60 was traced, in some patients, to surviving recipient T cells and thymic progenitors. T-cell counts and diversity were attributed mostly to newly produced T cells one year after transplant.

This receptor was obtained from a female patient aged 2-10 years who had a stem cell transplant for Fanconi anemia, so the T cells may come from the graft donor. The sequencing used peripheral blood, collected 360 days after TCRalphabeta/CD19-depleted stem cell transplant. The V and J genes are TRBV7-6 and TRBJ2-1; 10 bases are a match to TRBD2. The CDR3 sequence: CASSSLAGEPNEQFF. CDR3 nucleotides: TGTGCCAGCAGCTCCCTAGCGGGGGAGCCTAATGAGCAGTTCTTC.